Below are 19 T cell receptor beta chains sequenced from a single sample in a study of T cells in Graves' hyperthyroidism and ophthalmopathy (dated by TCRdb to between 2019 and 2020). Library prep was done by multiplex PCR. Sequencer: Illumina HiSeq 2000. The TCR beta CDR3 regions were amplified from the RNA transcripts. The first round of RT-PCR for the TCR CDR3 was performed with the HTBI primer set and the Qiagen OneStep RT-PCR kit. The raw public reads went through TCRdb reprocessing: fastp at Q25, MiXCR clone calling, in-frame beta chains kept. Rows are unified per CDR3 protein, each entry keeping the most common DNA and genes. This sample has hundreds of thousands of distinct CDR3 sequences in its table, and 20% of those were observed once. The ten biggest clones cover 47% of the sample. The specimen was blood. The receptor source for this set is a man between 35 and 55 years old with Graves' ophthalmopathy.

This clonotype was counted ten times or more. CDR3 sequence: CASSLGLASGNEQFF. In DNA form, the CDR3 reads TGTGCCAGCAGCTTAGGCCTAGCGTCGGGCAATGAGCAGTTCTTC. The chain is built from TRBV7-9 and TRBJ2-1, with D tentatively TRBD2 (6 bases). The CDR3 loop spans 15 amino acids. Trimming took 1 base from V and 6 from J, leaving 13 bases between them. The germline V gene has CDR1 SEHNR and CDR2 FQNEAQ (reference sequence).

Written as DNA, the CDR3 is TGCGCCAGCAGCCGCATACCCGGGGAGCTGTTTTTT. It encodes CASSRIPGELFF. This rearrangement joins TRBV4-1 to TRBJ2-2, with D uncertain. V lost 4 bases to trimming and J lost 6 bases, with 6 bases between them. The CDR3 is made up of 12 amino acids. Germline lookup yields CDR1 MGHRA and CDR2 YSYEKL.

DNA of the CDR3: TGTGCCATTTCCTCAGGGGGCTCGGTGGAGACCCAGTACTTC. It is translated as CAISSGGSVETQYF. The V gene is TRBV10-3, the J gene TRBJ2-5, with TRBD1 identical over 8 bases. Germline V gene sequence: CDR1 ENHRY, CDR2 SYGVKD. V was pared by 9 bases and J by 5 bases, with 11 bases of the junction left unmatched. The CDR3 extends over 14 amino acids.

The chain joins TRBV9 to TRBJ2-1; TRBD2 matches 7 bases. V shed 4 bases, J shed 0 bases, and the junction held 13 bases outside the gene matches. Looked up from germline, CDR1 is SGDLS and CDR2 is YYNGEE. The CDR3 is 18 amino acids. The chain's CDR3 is CASSSSPRSGDSYNEQFF. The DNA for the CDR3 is TGTGCCAGCAGCTCCAGCCCAAGGAGCGGGGACTCCTACAATGAGCAGTTCTTC.

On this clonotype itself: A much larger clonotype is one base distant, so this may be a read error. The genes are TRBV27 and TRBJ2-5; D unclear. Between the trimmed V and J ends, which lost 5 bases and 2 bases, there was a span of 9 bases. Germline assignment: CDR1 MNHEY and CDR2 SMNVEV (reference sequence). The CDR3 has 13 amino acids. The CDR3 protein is CASSQRLQETQYF. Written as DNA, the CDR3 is TGTGCCAGCAGTCAACGACTGCAAGAGACCCAGTACTTC.

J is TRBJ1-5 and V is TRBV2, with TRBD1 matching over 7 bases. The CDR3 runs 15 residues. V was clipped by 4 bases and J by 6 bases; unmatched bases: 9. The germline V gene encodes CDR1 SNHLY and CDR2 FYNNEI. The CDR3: CASSGVIGGSQPQHF. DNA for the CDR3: TGTGCCAGCAGTGGAGTAATAGGGGGCAGTCAGCCCCAGCATTTT.

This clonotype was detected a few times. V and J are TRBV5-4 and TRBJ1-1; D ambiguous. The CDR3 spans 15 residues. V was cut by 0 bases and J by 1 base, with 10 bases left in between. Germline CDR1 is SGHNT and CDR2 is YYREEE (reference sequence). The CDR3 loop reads CASSLDQAGNTEAFF. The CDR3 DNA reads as TGTGCCAGCAGCTTGGATCAGGCGGGGAACACTGAAGCTTTCTTT.

This chain's CDR3 is CASSRSTGNNYGYTF. CDR3 DNA: TGTGCCAGCAGCAGAAGTACAGGGAACAACTATGGCTACACCTTC. J is TRBJ1-2 and V is TRBV7-2, with D maybe TRBD1 (6 bases). Germline CDR1 SGHTA, CDR2 FQGNSA. The CDR3 consists of 15 residues. Trimming took 5 bases from V and 2 from J, leaving 15 bases between them.

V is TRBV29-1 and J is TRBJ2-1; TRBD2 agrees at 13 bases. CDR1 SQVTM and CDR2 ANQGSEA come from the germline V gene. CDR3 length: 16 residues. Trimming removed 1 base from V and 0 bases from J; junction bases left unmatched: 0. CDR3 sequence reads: CSVEGTSGGSYNEQFF. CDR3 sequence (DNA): TGCAGCGTTGAAGGGACTAGCGGGGGCTCCTACAATGAGCAGTTCTTC.

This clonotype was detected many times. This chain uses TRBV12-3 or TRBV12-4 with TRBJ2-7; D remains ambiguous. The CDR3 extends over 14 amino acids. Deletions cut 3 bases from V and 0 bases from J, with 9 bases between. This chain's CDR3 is CASSFRRFSYEQYF. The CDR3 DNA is TGTGCCAGCAGTTTTCGAAGATTCTCCTACGAGCAGTACTTC.

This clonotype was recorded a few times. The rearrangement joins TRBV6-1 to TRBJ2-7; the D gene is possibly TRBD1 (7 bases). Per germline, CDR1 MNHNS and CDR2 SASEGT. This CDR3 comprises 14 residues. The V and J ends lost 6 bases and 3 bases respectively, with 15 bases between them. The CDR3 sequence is CASSAGQPNYEQYF. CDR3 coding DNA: TGTGCCAGCAGCGCGGGACAGCCAAACTACGAGCAGTACTTC.

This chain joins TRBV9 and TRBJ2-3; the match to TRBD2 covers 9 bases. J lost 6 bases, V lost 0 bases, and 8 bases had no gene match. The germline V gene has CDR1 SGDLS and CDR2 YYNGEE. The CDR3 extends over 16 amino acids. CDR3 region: CASSVAIAGARDTQYF. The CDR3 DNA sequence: TGTGCCAGCAGCGTAGCTATAGCGGGGGCCCGCGATACGCAGTATTTT.

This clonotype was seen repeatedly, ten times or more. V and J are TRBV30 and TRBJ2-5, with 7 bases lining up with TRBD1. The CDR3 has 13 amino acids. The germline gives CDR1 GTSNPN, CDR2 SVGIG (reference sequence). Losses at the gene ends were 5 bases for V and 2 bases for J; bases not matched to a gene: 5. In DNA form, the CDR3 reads TGTGCCTGGGAGGGACAGAGACAAGAGACCCAGTACTTC. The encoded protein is CAWEGQRQETQYF.

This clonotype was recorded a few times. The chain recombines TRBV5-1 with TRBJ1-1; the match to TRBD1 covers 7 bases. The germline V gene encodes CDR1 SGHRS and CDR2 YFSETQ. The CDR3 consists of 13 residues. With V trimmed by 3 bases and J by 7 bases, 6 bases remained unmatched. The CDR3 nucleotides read TGCGCCAGCAGCTCCGGGGACAGCAGTGAAGCTTTCTTT. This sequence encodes CASSSGDSSEAFF.

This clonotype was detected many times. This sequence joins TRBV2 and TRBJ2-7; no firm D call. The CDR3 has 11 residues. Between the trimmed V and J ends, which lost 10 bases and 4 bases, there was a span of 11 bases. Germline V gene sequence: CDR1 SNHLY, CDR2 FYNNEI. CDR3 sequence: CATGIAYEQYF. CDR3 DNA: TGTGCCACCGGAATTGCTTACGAGCAGTACTTC.

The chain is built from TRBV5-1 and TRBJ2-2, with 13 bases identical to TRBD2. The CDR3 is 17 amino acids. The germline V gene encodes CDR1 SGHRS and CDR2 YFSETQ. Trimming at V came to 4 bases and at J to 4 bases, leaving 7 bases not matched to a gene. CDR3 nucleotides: TGCGCCAGCAGCCCTGGACTAGCGGGAGCGGGCACCGGGGAGCTGTTTTTT. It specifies CASSPGLAGAGTGELFF.

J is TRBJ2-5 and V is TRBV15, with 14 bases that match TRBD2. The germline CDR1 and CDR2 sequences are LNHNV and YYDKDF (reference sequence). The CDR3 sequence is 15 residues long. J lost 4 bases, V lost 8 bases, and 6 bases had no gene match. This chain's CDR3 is CATGGGTSGRETQYF. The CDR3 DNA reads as TGTGCCACCGGCGGTGGGACTAGCGGGAGAGAGACCCAGTACTTC.

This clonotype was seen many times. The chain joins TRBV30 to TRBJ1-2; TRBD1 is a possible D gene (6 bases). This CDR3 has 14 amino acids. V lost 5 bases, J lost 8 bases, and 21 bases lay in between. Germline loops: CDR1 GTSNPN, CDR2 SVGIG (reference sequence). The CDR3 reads CAWERPDRLGGYTF. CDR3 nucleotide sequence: TGTGCCTGGGAGCGTCCCGACAGGTTGGGAGGCTACACCTTC.

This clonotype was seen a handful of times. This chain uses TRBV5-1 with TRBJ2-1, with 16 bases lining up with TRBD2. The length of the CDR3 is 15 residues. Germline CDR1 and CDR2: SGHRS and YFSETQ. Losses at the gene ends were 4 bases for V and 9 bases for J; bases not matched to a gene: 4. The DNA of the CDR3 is TGCGCCAGCAGCCCGGGGACTAGCGGGAGGGGTGAGCAGTTCTTC. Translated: CASSPGTSGRGEQFF.